The 30 T cell receptor beta chains below come from one sample, sequenced in a study of shared clonotypes between healthy human individuals. The method was immunoSEQ multiplex PCR; TCRdb's version includes in-frame clones alone and lacks a portion of them. The sample lists fewer than 1.8 million clones; around 98.5% were seen once. The sequencing sample was made of naive CD4+ T cells sorted from blood. Subset specified: CD45RA+ positively selected. Source of these receptors: a man in his thirties or forties in good health.

CDR3 bases: TGTGCCAGCTCACCACTAGGGGGTGCAAAACCGAGAGGGGAAAAACTGTTTTTT. This gives the protein CASSPLGGAKPRGEKLFF. This chain links TRBV18 with TRBJ1-4; the D gene is possibly TRBD1 (6 bases). Trimming stripped 1 base from V and 8 bases from J, with 23 bases between. Germline V lookup: CDR1 KGHSH, CDR2 LQKENI. CDR3 length equals 18 residues.

For this clone: This CDR3 is also generated by other DNA sequences in the sample. The chain links TRBV18 to TRBJ2-2, with no clear D. The V and J ends lost 1 base and 4 bases respectively, with 4 bases between them. CDR1 and CDR2 (germline): KGHSH, LQKENI. CDR3 length: 13 residues. The CDR3, as DNA: TGTGCCAGCTCACCACGGGGCACCGGGGAGCTGTTTTTT. Encoded protein: CASSPRGTGELFF.

This clone is a singleton in its sample. The chain couples TRBV27 to TRBJ1-5; D is unclear. CDR3 size: 14 residues. Germline V gives CDR1 MNHEY, CDR2 SMNVEV (reference sequence). The V gene lost 2 bases and the J gene lost 5 bases, with 10 bases spanning the gap. The CDR3 spells CASSLGPGDQPQHF. CDR3 sequence (DNA): TGTGCCAGCAGTTTAGGCCCTGGGGATCAGCCCCAGCATTTT.

The chain combines TRBV4-3 with TRBJ1-5; D is unclear. The CDR3 consists of 14 residues. Germline-derived CDR1 and CDR2 are LGHNA and YSLEER. Deletions cut 1 base from V and 5 bases from J, with 9 bases between. CDR3 nucleotide sequence: TGCGCCAGCAGCCAAGGAGCTGGGGATCAGCCCCAGCATTTT. Amino acids: CASSQGAGDQPQHF.

J is TRBJ1-5 and V is TRBV4-3; a possible D gene is TRBD1 (6 bases). The germline V gene has CDR1 LGHNA and CDR2 YSLEER. Trimming cost V 4 bases and J 9 bases, with 13 bases left between them. The CDR3 totals 13 residues. CDR3 protein: CASSLNRGGPQHF. In DNA, the CDR3 is TGCGCCAGCAGCCTCAATAGGGGGGGGCCCCAGCATTTT.

The J gene is TRBJ2-3, the V gene TRBV28, with D hard to call. In germline, CDR1 is MDHEN, CDR2 SYDVKM. The CDR3 spans 14 residues. V was shortened by 3 bases and J by 3 bases, with 10 bases between the two germline ends. The CDR3 sequence is CASSLLVGTDTQYF. DNA for the CDR3: TGTGCCAGCAGTTTGCTAGTGGGTACAGATACGCAGTATTTT. Based on the CDR3 plus reference TRBV28 and TRBJ2-3, the full variable domain is DVKVTQSSRYLVKRTGEKVFLECVQDMDHENMFWYRQDPGLGLRLIYFSYDVKMKEKGDIPEGYSVSREKKERFSLILESASTNQTSMYLCASSLLVGTDTQYFGPGTRLTVL.

This clone appeared once. This chain links TRBV5-4 with TRBJ1-1; the D gene is possibly TRBD1 (5 bases). The CDR3 length is 13 residues. Germline V gene data show CDR1 as SGHNT and CDR2 as YYREEE (reference sequence). V shed 1 base and J shed 4 bases, with 8 bases lying between them. The DNA for the CDR3 is TGTGCCAGCAGCTTGCCGGGGCTCACTGAAGCTTTCTTT. Its translation: CASSLPGLTEAFF.

The chain joins TRBV7-2 to TRBJ2-1, with 7 bases identical to TRBD2. Germline V gives CDR1 SGHTA, CDR2 FQGNSA. The CDR3 runs to 15 residues. The J segment lost 0 bases and the V segment lost 6 bases, leaving 5 bases of the junction unmatched. In DNA form, the CDR3 reads TGTGCCAGCAGACTTAGCGGGCGCTCCTACAATGAGCAGTTCTTC. Translated, it gives CASRLSGRSYNEQFF.

A single count supports this clone. The V and J genes are TRBV6-1 and TRBJ2-7; no firm D call. Germline CDR1 reads MNHNS; CDR2 reads SASEGT. Trimming pared 8 bases from V and 4 bases from J, leaving 15 bases between. The CDR3 length is 13 residues. The CDR3 sequence: CASSFESTYEQYF. The CDR3 bases are TGTGCCAGCTCTTTTGAGTCAACGTACGAGCAGTACTTC.

Details on this clone: Mismatch with germline at one junction end may stem from a read error. The J gene is TRBJ2-1, the V gene TRBV7-7, with D unresolved. From germline, CDR1 is SSHAT and CDR2 FNYEAQ (reference sequence). This CDR3 has 15 amino acids. This CDR3 reads CASSHSILSYNEQFF. The CDR3 nucleotides are TGTGCTAGCAGCCATTCTATCCTCTCCTACAATGAGCAGTTCTTC.

The rearrangement joins TRBV18 to TRBJ2-7; 10 positions agree with TRBD1. The CDR3 consists of 16 residues. Looked up from germline, CDR1 is KGHSH and CDR2 is LQKENI. J was trimmed by 0 bases and V by 3 bases; bases with no gene match: 5. CDR3 nucleotides: TGTGCCAGCTCACCCCTAAGGACAGGGGGCTCCTACGAGCAGTACTTC. Amino acids: CASSPLRTGGSYEQYF.

This clone has just one count. The gene calls are TRBV6-5 and TRBJ1-2; D is unclear. Trimming removed 6 bases at V and 7 bases at J, with 9 bases between. Germline V lookup: CDR1 MNHEY, CDR2 SVGAGI. This CDR3 is 11 amino acids long. CDR3 DNA: TGTGCCAGCAGGCGGGAGGGTGGCTACACCTTC. Its translation is CASRREGGYTF.

The chain joins TRBV9 to TRBJ1-1; D is unresolved. CDR3 length: 15 amino acids. Germline V CDR1 and CDR2: SGDLS, YYNGEE. Trimming removed 1 base at V and 1 base at J, with 11 bases between. This chain's CDR3 is CASSVHRTGNTEAFF. The CDR3 DNA follows: TGTGCCAGCAGCGTACATCGGACGGGGAACACTGAAGCTTTCTTT.

This clone occurred once. The CDR3 sequence: CASSLSGTGSTDTQYF. The CDR3 DNA reads TGTGCCAGCAGTCTGAGTGGGACAGGGAGCACAGATACGCAGTATTTT. This rearrangement joins TRBV2 to TRBJ2-3, with TRBD1 identical over 9 bases. The CDR3 consists of 16 residues. Looked up from germline, CDR1 is SNHLY and CDR2 is FYNNEI. Trimming cost V 5 bases and J 0 bases; bases outside gene matches: 6.

CDR3 in amino acids: CASTGQGTPYEQYF. CDR3 sequence (DNA): TGTGCCAGCACCGGACAGGGGACACCATACGAGCAGTACTTC. This chain joins TRBV7-2 and TRBJ2-7; 9 nucleotides line up with TRBD1. The junction had 8 bases not matched to a gene; V was cut back by 7 bases and J by 4 bases. This CDR3 region has 14 residues. Germline values: CDR1 SGHTA, CDR2 FQGNSA.

This sequence joins TRBV7-9 and TRBJ1-3, with D possibly being TRBD1 (6 bases). The CDR3 length is 19 residues. V lost 0 bases, J lost 4 bases, and 22 bases lay in between. CDR1 is SEHNR and CDR2 is FQNEAQ in the germline V gene (reference sequence). The CDR3 loop reads CASSLARIGQSISGNTIYF. The CDR3 coding sequence is TGTGCCAGCAGCTTAGCAAGGATCGGACAGTCCATCTCCGGAAACACCATATATTTT.

For this clone: Other DNA sequences from this sample encode an identical CDR3 as well. The chain employs TRBV25-1 and TRBJ2-7; a possible D gene is TRBD2 (6 bases). This CDR3 comprises 13 residues. V was shortened by 3 bases and J by 6 bases, with 12 bases between the two germline ends. CDR1 MGHDK and CDR2 SYGVNS come from the germline V gene. The CDR3 reads CASSDRGSGEQYF. The DNA for the CDR3 is TGTGCCAGCAGTGACCGGGGGTCTGGCGAGCAGTACTTC.

The rearrangement links TRBV7-3 to TRBJ2-1; D possibly uses TRBD1 or TRBD2 (5 bases each). Per the germline V gene, CDR1 is SGHTA and CDR2 is FQGTGA. The CDR3 contains 16 residues. Trimming took 1 base from V and 5 from J, leaving 15 bases between them. CDR3 region: CASSLIGTNRDNEQFF. CDR3 nucleotides: TGTGCCAGCAGCTTAATTGGGACCAATCGAGACAATGAGCAGTTCTTC.

This chain joins TRBV11-2 and TRBJ2-2; D is uncertain. V shed 2 bases and J shed 3 bases, with 10 bases lying between them. Germline CDR1 is SGHAT and CDR2 is FQNNGV. This CDR3 region has 15 residues. The CDR3, as DNA: TGTGCCAGCAGCTTAAAAATACTGGACACCGGGGAGCTGTTTTTT. This translates into CASSLKILDTGELFF.

The rearrangement joins TRBV7-2 to TRBJ2-5; 11 bases are shared with TRBD2. V was pared by 4 bases and J by 7 bases, with 11 bases of the junction left unmatched. The CDR3 length is 16 residues. Germline V gene data show CDR1 as SGHTA and CDR2 as FQGNSA. DNA for the CDR3: TGTGCCAGCAGCTCGAGTCTAGCGGGAGGCGGCGGGACCCAGTACTTC. Translated, it gives CASSSSLAGGGGTQYF.

This chain joins TRBV14 and TRBJ2-6, with a weak D call TRBD2 (6 bases). V lost 4 bases and J 0 bases, leaving 16 bases between the germline ends. Germline CDR1 is SGHDN and CDR2 is FVKESK. The CDR3 has 18 residues. DNA for the CDR3: TGTGCCAGCAGCCGAGCTGGGGGACTCCTCTCTGGGGCCAACGTCCTGACTTTC. Its protein product is CASSRAGGLLSGANVLTF.

The V call is TRBV2, the J call TRBJ2-1, with 11 positions matching TRBD2. Germline-derived CDR1 and CDR2 are SNHLY and FYNNEI. This CDR3 has 14 amino acids. Losses at the gene ends were 7 bases for V and 9 bases for J; bases not matched to a gene: 8. The CDR3, as DNA: TGTGCCAGCACAACTAGCGGGAGTAGTGTTGAGCAGTTCTTC. It codes for CASTTSGSSVEQFF.

The chain carries TRBV4-1 and TRBJ2-1; D gene unclear. CDR3 size: 15 residues. V was trimmed by 0 bases and J by 10 bases, leaving 16 bases between them. CDR1 is MGHRA, CDR2 YSYEKL, per germline. CDR3 sequence: CASSQDPLRGDEQFF. In nucleotides, the CDR3 is TGCGCCAGCAGCCAAGACCCACTGAGAGGAGACGAGCAGTTCTTC.

The chain employs TRBV7-9 and TRBJ2-3; 7 bases agree with TRBD1. This CDR3 is 15 amino acids long. Trimming took 6 bases from V and 2 from J; bases not matched to a gene: 8. Germline V gene lookup returns CDR1 SEHNR and CDR2 FQNEAQ (reference sequence). The DNA for the CDR3 is TGTGCCAGCAGGCACCACAGGGGCTACACAGATACGCAGTATTTT. Translating gives CASRHHRGYTDTQYF.

CDR3 region: CAISGYRGEDGYTF. The CDR3 DNA follows: TGTGCCATCAGTGGGTACAGGGGAGAAGATGGCTACACCTTC. The chain recombines TRBV10-3 with TRBJ1-2, with 7 bases fitting TRBD1. The CDR3 has 14 residues. The germline gives CDR1 ENHRY, CDR2 SYGVKD. J gave up 6 bases and V 4 bases, and 8 bases lay outside the gene matches.

This clone was counted once. The chain recombines TRBV30 with TRBJ2-7, with D possibly TRBD2 on 5 matching bases. CDR1 is GTSNPN, CDR2 SVGIG, per germline (reference sequence). The germline V and J ends were trimmed by 1 base and 4 bases, with 8 bases remaining between them. CDR3 length: 12 amino acids. CDR3 sequence reads: CAWSARGYEQYF. The CDR3 nucleotides are TGTGCCTGGAGTGCCCGAGGGTACGAGCAGTACTTC.

The rearrangement joins TRBV6-6 to TRBJ1-5; 9 nucleotides match TRBD1. The CDR3 covers 15 residues. The V segment lost 7 bases and the J segment 1 base; nucleotides outside the gene matches: 5. The germline V gene has CDR1 MNHNY and CDR2 SVGAGI (reference sequence). The chain's CDR3 is CASTYGQGSNQPQHF. CDR3 DNA: TGTGCCAGCACCTACGGACAGGGGAGCAATCAGCCCCAGCATTTT.

The chain joins TRBV6-5 to TRBJ2-7, with 8 bases fitting TRBD1. J lost 6 bases, V lost 8 bases, and 15 bases had no gene match. Per germline, CDR1 MNHEY and CDR2 SVGAGI. This CDR3 has 15 residues. Here the CDR3 DNA reads TGTGCCAGCGCGTCATGGACAGGGCTCCTAGGCGAGCAGTACTTC. This codes for CASASWTGLLGEQYF.

This clone was detected once. This chain joins TRBV9 and TRBJ2-1, with D uncertain. The CDR3 totals 12 residues. Germline V gene data show CDR1 as SGDLS and CDR2 as YYNGEE. Between the trimmed V and J ends, which lost 1 base and 6 bases, there was a span of 5 bases. CDR3 sequence (DNA): TGTGCCAGCAGCGTAAGTAGCAATGAGCAGTTCTTC. Residues: CASSVSSNEQFF.

The V gene is TRBV9, the J gene TRBJ1-5; possibly TRBD1 for D (5 bases). The CDR3 is 14 residues long. V lost 7 bases and J lost 7, with 18 bases in between. Germline-derived CDR1 and CDR2 are SGDLS and YYNGEE. CDR3 nucleotides: TGTGCCAGCCGCTGGGGGGTCTCGGGGCAGCCCCAGCATTTT. Amino acid sequence: CASRWGVSGQPQHF.